The rows below give T cell receptor beta chains drawn from one sample of a study of blood T cell repertoires in COVID-19. Measured with immunoSEQ multiplex PCR; TCRdb has only the in-frame clones, and not every one. The sample lists about 53,000 clones, 75% to 80% seen once, with about two fifths in the top ten. Material: peripheral blood. The receptors were sampled from a man aged 65 to 85 with active or convalescent COVID-19. Each CDR3 is given with its conserved first and last residue. The D gene is left open where the match is weak. Part of the rows lack a size; the others show once, few, many or a class for expanded clones.

>-|TRBD2|TRBJ2-2|TRBV6-2/TRBV6-3
CASSYGVAGANTGELFF
TGTGCTAGCAGTTACGGGGTGGCGGGAGCGAACACCGGGGAGCTGTTTTTT
>-|-|TRBJ1-3|TRBV9
CASSATDFSGNTIYF
TGTGCCAGCAGCGCCACAGATTTCTCTGGAAACACCATATATTTT
>-|-|TRBJ1-4|TRBV5-1
CASSLDGPVKKLFF
TGCGCCAGCAGCTTGGATGGTCCGGTGAAAAAACTGTTTTTT
>-|-|TRBJ2-7|TRBV5-4
CASTPAHSYEQYF
TGTGCCAGCACCCCCGCACACTCCTACGAGCAGTACTTC
>-|TRBD2|TRBJ2-1|TRBV4-3
CASSALAGSNEQFF
TGCGCCAGCAGCGCACTAGCGGGCTCCAATGAGCAGTTCTTC
>-|TRBD2|TRBJ2-2|TRBV5-1
CASSPSTSEFGELFF
TGCGCCAGCAGCCCCAGCACTAGCGAGTTCGGGGAGCTGTTTTTT
>once|-|TRBJ1-5|TRBV10-3
CAISVGVGQPQHF
TGTGCCATCAGTGTAGGGGTAGGTCAGCCCCAGCATTTT
>-|TRBD2|TRBJ2-4|TRBV2
CASRASGENIQYF
TGTGCCAGCAGAGCTAGCGGGGAAAACATTCAGTACTTC
>-|TRBD1|TRBJ1-2|TRBV5-1
CASSLGQSYGYTF
TGCGCCAGCAGCCTGGGACAGAGCTATGGCTACACCTTC
>once|TRBD1|TRBJ1-2|TRBV7-2
CASSEGGYRGYGYTF
TGTGCCAGCAGCGAAGGGGGGTACAGGGGCTATGGCTACACCTTC
>-|-|TRBJ2-2|TRBV7-8
CASSSRKGEGTGELFF
TGTGCCAGCAGCTCCCGCAAGGGGGAGGGTACCGGGGAGCTGTTTTTT